The 21 T cell receptor beta chains listed next were all sequenced from one sample in a study of HIV-infected children after antiretroviral therapy interruption. RNA-based 3' RACE libraries used unique molecular identifiers. TCRdb reprocessed the 3' RACE reads via MiXCR and lists one record per CDR3 protein. The table includes around 50,000 distinct CDR3 sequences, around 4.5% detected once. Treatment: PENTA 11 planned treatment interruption arm or continuous ART arm. This specimen was CD45RA+ CD4+ T cells from PBMCs, pooled from several time points, taken from a donor given antiretroviral therapy, either interrupted or continuous. The sample's subset: naive CD4+ CD45RA+ CD45RO- T cells. The source of these receptors is a pool of human donors with HIV.

J is TRBJ2-6 and V is TRBV2; D ambiguous. The CDR3 runs 15 residues. The germline V gene has CDR1 SNHLY and CDR2 FYNNEI. Trimming took 2 bases from V and 4 from J, leaving 9 bases between them. The CDR3 bases are TGTGCCAGCAGTGAACAGGCTCTCGGGGCCAACGTCCTGACTTTC. Translated, it gives CASSEQALGANVLTF.

This chain links TRBV29-1 with TRBJ2-3; no definite D call. V shed 3 bases and J shed 1 base, with 5 bases lying between them. Germline CDR1 reads SQVTM; CDR2 reads ANQGSEA. The CDR3 loop spans 12 amino acids. CDR3 region: CSVDDGTDTQYF. CDR3 nucleotides: TGCAGCGTTGACGATGGCACAGATACGCAGTATTTT.

V is TRBV6-1 and J is TRBJ2-5; TRBD2 matches at 8 bases. Germline V gene data show CDR1 as MNHNS and CDR2 as SASEGT. The CDR3 runs 13 residues. V shed 5 bases and J 5 bases; nucleotides not matched to a gene: 4. The DNA of the CDR3 is TGTGCCAGCAGTCCCCGGGGGGGCGAGACCCAGTACTTC. It is translated as CASSPRGGETQYF.

This clonotype was detected ten times or more. The chain joins TRBV30 to TRBJ2-7, with D possibly TRBD2 on 6 matching bases. Looked up from germline, CDR1 is GTSNPN and CDR2 is SVGIG (reference sequence). The CDR3 runs to 13 residues. With 1 base removed from V and 3 bases from J, the gap between germline ends came to 10 bases. The CDR3 protein is CAWSGDFNYEQYF. Written as DNA, the CDR3 is TGTGCCTGGAGTGGGGACTTCAACTACGAGCAGTACTTC. Using reference TRBV30 and TRBJ2-7 for the parts outside the CDR3, the full variable domain is SQTIHQWPATLVQPVGSPLSLECTVEGTSNPNLYWYRQAAGRGLQLLFYSVGIGQISSEVPQNLSASRPQDRQFILSSKKLLLSDSGFYLCAWSGDFNYEQYFGPGTRLTVT.

The chain is built from TRBV19 and TRBJ1-1, with D perhaps matching TRBD1 (5 bases). The CDR3 is 15 residues long. V was pared by 7 bases and J by 8 bases, with 23 bases between. Germline-derived CDR1 and CDR2 are LNHDA and SQIVND (reference sequence). CDR3: CASIVFGTEDREAFF. The DNA of the CDR3 is TGTGCCAGTATCGTCTTCGGGACGGAGGATAGGGAAGCTTTCTTT.

Many counts were recorded for this clonotype. The chain recombines TRBV28 with TRBJ1-2, with D tentatively TRBD1 (5 bases). The length of the CDR3 is 14 residues. CDR1 and CDR2 from the germline V gene are MDHEN and SYDVKM. Trimming removed 2 bases from V and 6 bases from J, with 13 bases in between. The CDR3, as DNA: TGTGCCAGCAGTTTAGGGGGAGATGCCGATGGCTACACCTTC. This translates into CASSLGGDADGYTF.

V gene TRBV12-3 or TRBV12-4 combines with J gene TRBJ1-5, with TRBD1 matching over 7 bases. J gave up 2 bases and V 4 bases, and 8 bases lay outside the gene matches. The length of the CDR3 is 16 residues. CDR3 amino acids: CASSSDRYSGNQPQHF. The DNA of the CDR3 is TGTGCCAGCAGTTCGGACAGGTACAGTGGCAATCAGCCCCAGCATTTT.

This clonotype was observed at least ten times. The chain links TRBV2 to TRBJ2-4, with 8 nucleotides matching TRBD2. The ends lost 6 bases at V and 0 bases at J; junction bases unmatched: 7. The CDR3 is 16 residues long. Germline assignment: CDR1 SNHLY and CDR2 FYNNEI. The CDR3 coding sequence is TGTGCCAGCAGACCCACTAGCGGACTAGCCAAAAACATTCAGTACTTC. Translated, it gives CASRPTSGLAKNIQYF. Full variable domain (rest looked up from reference TRBV2 and TRBJ2-4): EPEVTQTPSHQVTQMGQEVILRCVPISNHLYFYWYRQILGQKVEFLVSFYNNEISEKSEIFDDQFSVERPDGSNFTLKIRSTKLEDSAMYFCASRPTSGLAKNIQYFGAGTRLSVL.

This clonotype was counted between two and nine times. CDR3 in amino acids: CASNRQATGGYTF. The CDR3 nucleotides are TGTGCCAGTAACCGACAGGCGACGGGTGGCTACACCTTC. The gene calls are TRBV19 and TRBJ1-2, with a possible D match to TRBD1 (6 bases). The CDR3 covers 13 residues. The ends were cut back, 7 bases at V and 7 bases at J, with 16 bases in the middle. Germline lookup yields CDR1 LNHDA and CDR2 SQIVND (reference sequence).

This clonotype was picked up many times. The chain has TRBV6-6 and TRBJ1-5, with D unresolved. CDR1 and CDR2 from the germline V gene are MNHNY and SVGAGI (reference sequence). Trimming shortened V by 7 bases and J by 0 bases, and 16 bases separated the two germline ends. This CDR3 contains 16 residues. This CDR3 reads CASTPDGQNSNQPQHF. CDR3 nucleotide sequence: TGTGCCAGCACCCCGGACGGGCAAAATAGCAATCAGCCCCAGCATTTT.

This clonotype was counted many times. The gene calls are TRBV5-1 and TRBJ2-7; D perhaps matches TRBD1 (7 bases). CDR1 is SGHRS and CDR2 is YFSETQ in the germline V gene. The V end was cut by 1 base, the J end by 7 bases, with 15 bases between. The CDR3 runs 14 residues. The CDR3 protein is CASSLSRGAEEQYF. The DNA for the CDR3 is TGCGCCAGCAGCTTGTCCAGGGGGGCAGAGGAGCAGTACTTC.

This clonotype was recorded many times. This sequence joins TRBV5-8 and TRBJ1-1, with D unclear. Trimming shortened V by 10 bases and J by 5 bases, and 24 bases separated the two germline ends. Germline V lookup: CDR1 SGHTS, CDR2 YDEGEE. The CDR3 extends over 15 amino acids. CDR3 in amino acids: CAAWVEDVKRTEAFF. In nucleotides, the CDR3 is TGTGCCGCGTGGGTGGAGGACGTAAAAAGGACTGAAGCTTTCTTT.

This clonotype was detected many times. The chain joins TRBV12-3 or TRBV12-4 to TRBJ1-2; 7 positions match TRBD1. J was trimmed by 8 bases and V by 6 bases; bases with no gene match: 12. The CDR3 loop spans 14 amino acids. The CDR3 protein is CASSPRGGAGGYTF. The CDR3 region has the DNA TGTGCCAGCAGCCCCAGAGGGGGCGCGGGGGGCTACACCTTC.

This clonotype was seen repeatedly, ten times or more. The chain has TRBV6-1 and TRBJ2-5; 13 nucleotides line up with TRBD2. The CDR3 spans 17 residues. V shed 4 bases and J 0 bases; nucleotides not matched to a gene: 5. Germline CDR1 and CDR2: MNHNS and SASEGT. The CDR3 nucleotides read TGTGCCAGCAGTGGTCCGGGACTAGCGGGGTACCAAGAGACCCAGTACTTC. Encoded protein: CASSGPGLAGYQETQYF.

The chain carries TRBV11-3 and TRBJ1-6; 8 nucleotides agree with TRBD1. Germline values: CDR1 SGHNT, CDR2 YENEEA. This CDR3 has 13 residues. V lost 6 bases to trimming and J lost 8 bases; unmatched junction nucleotides: 3. CDR3 bases: TGTGCCAGCAGAGGGACAGGAGATTCACCCCTCCACTTT. Protein product: CASRGTGDSPLHF.

This clonotype appeared many times. The chain links TRBV6-1 to TRBJ1-1; weak D call: TRBD1 (6 bases). Looked up from germline, CDR1 is MNHNS and CDR2 is SASEGT. V dropped 6 bases and J dropped 0 bases, with 11 bases sitting between them. CDR3 size: 14 residues. In DNA, the CDR3 is TGTGCCAGCAGATTTGACAGGTTGAACACTGAAGCTTTCTTT. Translated, it gives CASRFDRLNTEAFF.

This clonotype was recorded at least ten times. The chain joins TRBV3-1 to TRBJ1-6; D unclear. The CDR3 is 13 amino acids. Between the trimmed V and J ends, which lost 1 base and 12 bases, there was a span of 10 bases. Looked up from germline, CDR1 is LGHDT and CDR2 is YNNKEL (reference sequence). CDR3 amino acids: CASSQGVGGPLHF. CDR3 nucleotide sequence: TGTGCCAGCAGCCAAGGCGTTGGAGGACCCCTCCACTTT.

At least ten counts were recorded for this clonotype. V and J are TRBV2 and TRBJ2-3; D is ambiguous. V lost 2 bases and J lost 6, with 9 bases in between. The CDR3 is 13 residues long. In germline, CDR1 is SNHLY, CDR2 FYNNEI. In DNA form, the CDR3 reads TGTGCCAGCAGTGAAAGGTTAGCCGATACGCAGTATTTT. Its translation is CASSERLADTQYF.

This clonotype was detected ten times or more. V and J are TRBV7-9 and TRBJ2-7, with TRBD2 as a possible D gene (6 bases). The CDR3 consists of 13 residues. V lost 5 bases to trimming and J lost 7 bases, with 15 bases between them. CDR1 and CDR2 from the germline V gene are SEHNR and FQNEAQ (reference sequence). The CDR3 DNA reads as TGTGCCAGCAGCATCCAGGAGGGCACTGAGCAGTACTTC. Its protein product is CASSIQEGTEQYF.

This clonotype was seen repeatedly, ten times or more. The chain combines TRBV6-6 with TRBJ1-3, with D perhaps matching TRBD1 (5 bases). V dropped 9 bases and J dropped 12 bases, with 24 bases sitting between them. This CDR3 comprises 14 residues. From germline, CDR1 is MNHNY and CDR2 SVGAGI (reference sequence). DNA for the CDR3: TGTGCCAGTGCCGTATGGGGACCCATGGATGTCATATATTTT. Protein: CASAVWGPMDVIYF.

This clonotype has at least ten counts. The chain is built from TRBV30 and TRBJ2-7; the D call may be TRBD1 or TRBD2 (5 bases each). Germline loops: CDR1 GTSNPN, CDR2 SVGIG (reference sequence). The CDR3 consists of 15 residues. Trimming pared 1 base from V and 1 base from J, leaving 14 bases between. CDR3 in amino acids: CAWSASGTGSYEQYF. In nucleotides, the CDR3 is TGTGCCTGGAGTGCATCCGGGACGGGATCCTACGAGCAGTACTTC.